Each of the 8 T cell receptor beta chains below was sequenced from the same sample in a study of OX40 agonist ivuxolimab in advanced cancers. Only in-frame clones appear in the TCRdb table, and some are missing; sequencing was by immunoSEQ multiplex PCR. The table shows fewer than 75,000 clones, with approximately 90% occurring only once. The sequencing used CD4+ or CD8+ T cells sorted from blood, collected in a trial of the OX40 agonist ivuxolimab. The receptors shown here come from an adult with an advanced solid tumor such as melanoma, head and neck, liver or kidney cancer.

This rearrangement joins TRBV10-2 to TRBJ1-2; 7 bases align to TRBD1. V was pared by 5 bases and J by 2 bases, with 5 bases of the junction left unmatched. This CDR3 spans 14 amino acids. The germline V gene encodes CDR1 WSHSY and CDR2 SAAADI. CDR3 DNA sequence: TGCGCCAGCAGTTCGGACAGGATAAACTATGGCTACACCTTC. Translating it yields CASSSDRINYGYTF.

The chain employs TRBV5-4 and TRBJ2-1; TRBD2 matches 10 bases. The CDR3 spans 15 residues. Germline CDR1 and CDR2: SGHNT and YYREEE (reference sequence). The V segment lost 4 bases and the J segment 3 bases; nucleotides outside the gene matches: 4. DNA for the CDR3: TGTGCCAGCAGCGCTAGCGGGAGAAACTACAATGAGCAGTTCTTC. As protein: CASSASGRNYNEQFF.

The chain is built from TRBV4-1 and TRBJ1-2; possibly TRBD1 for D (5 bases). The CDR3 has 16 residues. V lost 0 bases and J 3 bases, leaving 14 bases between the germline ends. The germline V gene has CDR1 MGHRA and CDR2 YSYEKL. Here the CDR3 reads CASSQDRRGSYYGYTF. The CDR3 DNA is TGCGCCAGCAGCCAAGATAGGAGGGGAAGTTACTATGGCTACACCTTC.

CDR3 sequence reads: CASSADSNQPQHF. Here the CDR3 DNA reads TGTGCCAGCAGCGCGGACAGCAATCAGCCCCAGCATTTT. This rearrangement joins TRBV9 to TRBJ1-5; D is unclear. Per germline, CDR1 SGDLS and CDR2 YYNGEE. CDR3 length: 13 amino acids. Trimming pared 3 bases from V and 1 base from J, leaving 5 bases between.

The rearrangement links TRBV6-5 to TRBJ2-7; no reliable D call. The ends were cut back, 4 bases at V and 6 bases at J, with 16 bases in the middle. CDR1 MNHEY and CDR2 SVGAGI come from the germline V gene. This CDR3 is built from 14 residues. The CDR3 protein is CASSLDPISSEQYF. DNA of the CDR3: TGTGCCAGCAGTTTAGATCCGATCTCGAGCGAGCAGTACTTC.

In DNA form, the CDR3 reads TGTGCCAGCAGCCCCCCTCGGTCTAGCGGGATATATGAGCAGTTCTTC. Its translation: CASSPPRSSGIYEQFF. This sequence joins TRBV11-2 and TRBJ2-1; 9 positions agree with TRBD2. The CDR3 covers 16 residues. Trimming at V came to 5 bases and at J to 8 bases, leaving 13 bases not matched to a gene. The germline CDR1 and CDR2 sequences are SGHAT and FQNNGV.

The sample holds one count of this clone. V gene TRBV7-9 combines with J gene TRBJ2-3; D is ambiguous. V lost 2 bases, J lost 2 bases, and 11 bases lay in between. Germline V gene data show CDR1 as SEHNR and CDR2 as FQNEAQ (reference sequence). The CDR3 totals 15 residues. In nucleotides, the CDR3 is TGTGCCAGCAGCTTATTAGGCCAGTACACAGATACGCAGTATTTT. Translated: CASSLLGQYTDTQYF.

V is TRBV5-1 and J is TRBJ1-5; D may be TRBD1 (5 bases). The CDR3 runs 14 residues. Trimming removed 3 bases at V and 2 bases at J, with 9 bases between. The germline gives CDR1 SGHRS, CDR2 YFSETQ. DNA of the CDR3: TGCGCCAGCAGCTACGGGGGGGGCAATCAGCCCCAGCATTTT. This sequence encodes CASSYGGGNQPQHF.